This TCR beta chain was recorded in a study of CD8 T cells in Susac syndrome. The CDR3 spans 13 residues. From germline, CDR1 is MNHEY and CDR2 SMNVEV (reference sequence). Trimming took 2 bases from V and 5 from J, leaving 6 bases between them. Sequencing of TCR beta covered CD8+ and CD4+ T cells obtained from blood. The patients serving as multiple sclerosis controls were treatment-naive. They had stable or active relapsing-remitting disease and fulfilled revised McDonald criteria. Purification of the CD8+ and CD4+ T cells relied on negative isolation, and TEMRA cells underwent FACS enrichment. An input of about 0.5 to 1 ug of RNA was subjected to reverse transcription using random hexamers. TCR beta CDR3 was amplified by immunoSEQ multiplex PCR. This amplification extended across 54 Vbeta and 13 Jbeta segments. TCRdb re-derived calls from the immunoSEQ multiplex PCR reads in MiXCR, one entry per CDR3 protein. The profile shows 150,000 to 200,000 distinct CDR3 sequences, approximately 93% of them singletons.

The chain couples TRBV27 to TRBJ1-4; tentatively, D is TRBD1 (5 bases). The sequenced sample was CD4+ T cells from PBMCs. The clonotype comes from a human donor with multiple sclerosis. CDR3 region: CASSLRGNEKLFF. DNA of the CDR3: TGTGCCAGCAGTTTACGGGGGAATGAAAAACTGTTTTTT.